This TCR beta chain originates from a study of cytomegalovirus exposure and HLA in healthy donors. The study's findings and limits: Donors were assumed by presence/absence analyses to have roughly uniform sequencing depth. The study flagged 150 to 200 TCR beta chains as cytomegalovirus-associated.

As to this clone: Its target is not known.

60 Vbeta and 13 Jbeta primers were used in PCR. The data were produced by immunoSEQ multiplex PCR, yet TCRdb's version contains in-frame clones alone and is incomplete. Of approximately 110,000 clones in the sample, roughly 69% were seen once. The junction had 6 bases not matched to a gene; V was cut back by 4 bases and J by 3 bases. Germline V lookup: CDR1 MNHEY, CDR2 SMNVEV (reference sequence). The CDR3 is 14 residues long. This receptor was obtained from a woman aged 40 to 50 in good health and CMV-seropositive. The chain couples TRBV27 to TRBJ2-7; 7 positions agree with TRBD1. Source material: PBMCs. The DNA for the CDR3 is TGTGCCAGCAGTTCTACCGGGACAGACTACGAGCAGTACTTC. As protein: CASSSTGTDYEQYF.